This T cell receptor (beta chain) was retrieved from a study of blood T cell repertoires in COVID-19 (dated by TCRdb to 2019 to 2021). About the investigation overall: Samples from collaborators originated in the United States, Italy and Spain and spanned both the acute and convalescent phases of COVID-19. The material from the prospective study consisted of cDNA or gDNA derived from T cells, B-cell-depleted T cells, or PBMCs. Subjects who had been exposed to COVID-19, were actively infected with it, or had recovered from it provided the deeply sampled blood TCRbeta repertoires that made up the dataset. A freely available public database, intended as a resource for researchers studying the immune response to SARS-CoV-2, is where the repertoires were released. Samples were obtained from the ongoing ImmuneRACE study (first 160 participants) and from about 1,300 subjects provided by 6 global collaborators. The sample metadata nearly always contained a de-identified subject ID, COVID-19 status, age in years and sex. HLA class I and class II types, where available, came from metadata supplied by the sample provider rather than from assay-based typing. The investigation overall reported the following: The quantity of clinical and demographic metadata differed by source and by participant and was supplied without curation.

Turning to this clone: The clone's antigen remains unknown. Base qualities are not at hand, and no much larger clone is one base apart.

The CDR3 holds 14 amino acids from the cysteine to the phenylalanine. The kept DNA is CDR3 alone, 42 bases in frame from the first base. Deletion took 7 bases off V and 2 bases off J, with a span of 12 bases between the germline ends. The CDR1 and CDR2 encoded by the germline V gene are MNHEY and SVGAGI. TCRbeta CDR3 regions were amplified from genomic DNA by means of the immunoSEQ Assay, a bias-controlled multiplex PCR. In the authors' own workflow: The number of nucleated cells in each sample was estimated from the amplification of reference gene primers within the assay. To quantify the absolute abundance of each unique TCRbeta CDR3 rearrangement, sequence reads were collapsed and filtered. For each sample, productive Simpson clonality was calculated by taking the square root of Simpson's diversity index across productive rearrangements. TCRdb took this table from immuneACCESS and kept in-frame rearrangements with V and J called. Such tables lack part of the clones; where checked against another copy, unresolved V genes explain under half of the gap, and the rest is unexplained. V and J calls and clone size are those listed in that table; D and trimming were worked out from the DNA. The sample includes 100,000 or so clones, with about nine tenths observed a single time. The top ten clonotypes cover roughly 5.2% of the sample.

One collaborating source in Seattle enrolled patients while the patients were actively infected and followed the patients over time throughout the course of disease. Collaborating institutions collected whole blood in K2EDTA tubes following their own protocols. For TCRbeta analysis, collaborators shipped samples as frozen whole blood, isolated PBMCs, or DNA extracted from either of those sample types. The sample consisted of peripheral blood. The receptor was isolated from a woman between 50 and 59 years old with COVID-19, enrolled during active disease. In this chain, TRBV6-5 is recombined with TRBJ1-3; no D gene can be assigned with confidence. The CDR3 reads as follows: CASTDRGAGNTIYF. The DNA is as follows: TGTGCCAGCACAGACCGGGGAGCTGGAAACACCATATATTTT.